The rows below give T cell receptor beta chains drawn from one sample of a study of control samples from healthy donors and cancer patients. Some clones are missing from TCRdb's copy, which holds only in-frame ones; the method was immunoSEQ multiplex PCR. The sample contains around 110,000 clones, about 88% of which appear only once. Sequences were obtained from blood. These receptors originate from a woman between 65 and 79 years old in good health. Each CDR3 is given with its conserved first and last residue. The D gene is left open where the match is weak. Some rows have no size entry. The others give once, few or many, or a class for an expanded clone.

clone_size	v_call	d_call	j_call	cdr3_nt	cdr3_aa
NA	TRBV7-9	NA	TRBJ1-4	TGTGCCAGCAGCCCCGAGGGTACAACTAATGAAAAACTGTTTTTT	CASSPEGTTNEKLFF
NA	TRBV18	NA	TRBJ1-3	TGTGCCAGCTCCAAGGAGGAGGGCTCCTCTGGAAACACCATATATTTT	CASSKEEGSSGNTIYF
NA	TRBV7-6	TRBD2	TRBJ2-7	TGTGCCAGCAGCCCCGGACTAGCGGGGGTCTACGAGCAGTACTTC	CASSPGLAGVYEQYF
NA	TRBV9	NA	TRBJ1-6	TGTGCCAGCAGCGTAGCTAGCGGGGGCAGGTCACCCCTCCACTTT	CASSVASGGRSPLHF
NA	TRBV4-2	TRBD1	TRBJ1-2	TGTGCCAGCAGCCAACCAGGGACAGTCTATGGCTACACCTTC	CASSQPGTVYGYTF
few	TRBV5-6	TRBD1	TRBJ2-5	TGTGCCAGCAGCTTGGCCAACGGCCAGGGGGTCGGAGAGACCCAGTACTTC	CASSLANGQGVGETQYF
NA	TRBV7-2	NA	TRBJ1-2	TGTGCCAGCAGCTTAGCGGGGTTTGGCTACACCTTC	CASSLAGFGYTF
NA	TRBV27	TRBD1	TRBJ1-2	TGTGCCAGCAGGGGGACAGCCTATGGCTACACCTTC	CASRGTAYGYTF
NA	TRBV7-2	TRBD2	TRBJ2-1	TGTGCCAGCAGCCCAGCGGGGCAAACCTACAATGAGCAGTTCTTC	CASSPAGQTYNEQFF
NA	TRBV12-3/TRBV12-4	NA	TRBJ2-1	TGTGCCAGCAGTTTATTTCCGAATGAGCAGTTCTTC	CASSLFPNEQFF
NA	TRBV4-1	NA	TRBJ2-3	TGCGCCAGCAGCCAAGAGCCGGGAACAGATACGCAGTATTTT	CASSQEPGTDTQYF
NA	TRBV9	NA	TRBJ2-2	TGTGCCAGCAGCCCGCGAGGGGGTACCGGGGAGCTGTTTTTT	CASSPRGGTGELFF
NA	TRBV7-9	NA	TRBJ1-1	TGTGCCAGCAGCCACAGGGATGTCACTGAAGCTTTCTTT	CASSHRDVTEAFF
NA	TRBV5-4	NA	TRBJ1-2	TGTGCCAGCAGGAACGGTCCGGGGGGAACGGGTGGCTACACCTTC	CASRNGPGGTGGYTF
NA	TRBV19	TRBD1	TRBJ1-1	TGTGCCAGTAGTACCAACAGGGGAGTGGAAGCTTTCTTT	CASSTNRGVEAFF
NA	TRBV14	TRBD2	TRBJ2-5	TGTGCCAGCAGCCGAACACTACCGGGACTAGTGGCAGAGACCCAGTACTTC	CASSRTLPGLVAETQYF
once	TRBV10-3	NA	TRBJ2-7	TGTGCCACTAGGGGGGGGGAAGGTTACGAGCAGTACTTC	CATRGGEGYEQYF
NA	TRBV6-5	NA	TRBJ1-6	TGTGCCAGCAGTCCCGGACCGGGATGGGCACCCCTCCACTTT	CASSPGPGWAPLHF
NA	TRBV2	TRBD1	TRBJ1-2	TGTGCCAGCAGTGAAGGGACAGGGTATGGCTACACCTTC	CASSEGTGYGYTF
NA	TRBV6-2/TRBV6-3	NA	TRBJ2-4	TGTGCCAGCAGTTTTCCGGGGGACCTTAATTTC	CASSFPGDLNF
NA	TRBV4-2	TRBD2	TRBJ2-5	TGTGCCAGCAGCCAAGCTCTAGCGGGGGGGCGAGAGACCCAGTACTTC	CASSQALAGGRETQYF
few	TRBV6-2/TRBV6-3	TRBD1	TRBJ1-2	TGTGCCAGCAGTTCCACGGGACAGGGAGTAAATGGCTACACCTTC	CASSSTGQGVNGYTF
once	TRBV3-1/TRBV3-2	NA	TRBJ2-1	TGTGCCAGCAGCCGCGGGTCCAGCTCCTACAATGAGCAGTTCTTC	CASSRGSSSYNEQFF
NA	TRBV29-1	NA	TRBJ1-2	TGCAGCGTTGCTCAGTCATACACCTTC	CSVAQSYTF
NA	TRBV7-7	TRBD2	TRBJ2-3	TGTGCCAGCAGCCCCGAAGTGGCGGGGGGGCGGGTCACAGATACGCAGTATTTT	CASSPEVAGGRVTDTQYF
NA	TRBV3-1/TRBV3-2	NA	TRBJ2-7	TGTGCCAGCAGCCAAGGGCAGGGGGGGACCTACGAGCAGTACTTC	CASSQGQGGTYEQYF
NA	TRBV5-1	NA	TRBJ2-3	TGCGCCAGCAGCTTGGCGGGGGGCCTCGATACGCAGTATTTT	CASSLAGGLDTQYF